A selection of T cell receptor beta chains follows, all from one sample in a study of blood T cell repertoires in COVID-19. TCRdb's copy holds only in-frame clones and misses some; the assay was immunoSEQ multiplex PCR. This sample yields 260,000 or so clones, of which 88% are seen a single time; approximately 8.8% belongs to the top ten. Source material: peripheral blood. Every receptor here comes from a man in his late teens or twenties with active or convalescent COVID-19. The CDR3 runs from the conserved cysteine through the conserved F or W.

j_gene: TRBJ2-3; v_gene: TRBV19; CDR3aa: CASTLAGGSTDTQYF
j_gene: TRBJ1-5; v_gene: TRBV27; CDR3aa: CASSSQGGSQPQHF
j_gene: TRBJ2-3; v_gene: TRBV6-6; CDR3aa: CASSSGERSDTQYF
j_gene: TRBJ2-7; v_gene: TRBV12-3/TRBV12-4; CDR3aa: CASSPRGTYEQYF
j_gene: TRBJ2-7; v_gene: TRBV14; CDR3aa: CASSQGPPGQGYEQYF
j_gene: TRBJ2-5; v_gene: TRBV18; CDR3aa: CASSPSQGTETQYF
j_gene: TRBJ2-2; v_gene: TRBV19; CDR3aa: CASSIRTGANTGELFF
j_gene: TRBJ1-4; v_gene: TRBV9; CDR3aa: CASSVRGGEEKLFF
j_gene: TRBJ2-4; v_gene: TRBV27; CDR3aa: CASSPWGSENIQYF
j_gene: TRBJ1-2; v_gene: TRBV18; CDR3aa: CASSPTDRPFNYGYTF